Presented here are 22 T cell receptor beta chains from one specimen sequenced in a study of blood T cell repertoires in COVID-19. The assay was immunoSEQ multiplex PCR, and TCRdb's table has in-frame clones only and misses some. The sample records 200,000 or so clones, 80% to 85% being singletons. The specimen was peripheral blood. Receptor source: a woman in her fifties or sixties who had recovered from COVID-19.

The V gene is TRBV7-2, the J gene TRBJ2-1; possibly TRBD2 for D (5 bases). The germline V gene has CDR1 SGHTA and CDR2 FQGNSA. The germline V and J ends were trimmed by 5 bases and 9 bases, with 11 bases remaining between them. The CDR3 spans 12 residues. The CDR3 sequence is CASSPRSGEQFF. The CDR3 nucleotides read TGTGCCAGCAGCCCCAGGAGCGGTGAGCAGTTCTTC.

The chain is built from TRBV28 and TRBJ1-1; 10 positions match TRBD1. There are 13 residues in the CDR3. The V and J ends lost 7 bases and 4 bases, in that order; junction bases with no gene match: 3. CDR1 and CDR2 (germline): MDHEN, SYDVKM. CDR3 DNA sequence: TGTGCCAGCAACGACAGGGGGCCCACTGAAGCTTTCTTT. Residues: CASNDRGPTEAFF.

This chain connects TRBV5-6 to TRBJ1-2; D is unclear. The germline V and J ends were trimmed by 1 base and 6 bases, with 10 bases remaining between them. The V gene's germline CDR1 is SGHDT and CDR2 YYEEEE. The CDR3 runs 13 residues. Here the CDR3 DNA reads TGTGCCAGCAGCTTGCTAAATCCTCATGGCTACACCTTC. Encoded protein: CASSLLNPHGYTF.

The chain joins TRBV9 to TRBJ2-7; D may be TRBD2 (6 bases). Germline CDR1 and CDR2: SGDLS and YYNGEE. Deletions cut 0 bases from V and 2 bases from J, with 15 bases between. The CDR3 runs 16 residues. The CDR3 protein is CASSVGGFGGTYEQYF. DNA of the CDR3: TGTGCCAGCAGCGTAGGCGGGTTCGGGGGTACCTACGAGCAGTACTTC.

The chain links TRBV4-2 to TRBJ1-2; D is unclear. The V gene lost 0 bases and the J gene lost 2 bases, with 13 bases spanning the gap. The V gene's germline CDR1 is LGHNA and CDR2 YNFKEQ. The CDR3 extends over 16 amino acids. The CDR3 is CASSQDRVEVNYGYTF. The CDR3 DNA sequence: TGTGCCAGCAGCCAAGATAGGGTGGAGGTCAACTATGGCTACACCTTC.

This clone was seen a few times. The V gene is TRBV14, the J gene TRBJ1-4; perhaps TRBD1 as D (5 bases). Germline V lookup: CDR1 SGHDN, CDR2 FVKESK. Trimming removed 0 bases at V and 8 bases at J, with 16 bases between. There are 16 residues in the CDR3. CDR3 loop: CASSQDRSGFGEKLFF. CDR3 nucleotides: TGTGCCAGCAGCCAAGATCGTTCAGGGTTTGGCGAAAAACTGTTTTTT.

The CDR3 region has the DNA TGTGCCACCAGCAGGGGACAGGATTCACCCCTCCACTTT. This translates into CATSRGQDSPLHF. V gene TRBV15 combines with J gene TRBJ1-6; the match to TRBD1 covers 8 bases. Trimming cost V 3 bases and J 8 bases; bases outside gene matches: 0. Germline values: CDR1 LNHNV, CDR2 YYDKDF (reference sequence). The CDR3 consists of 13 residues.

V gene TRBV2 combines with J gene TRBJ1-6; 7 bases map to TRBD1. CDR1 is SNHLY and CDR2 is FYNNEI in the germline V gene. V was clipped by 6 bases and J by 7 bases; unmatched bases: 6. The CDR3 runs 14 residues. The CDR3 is CASRTGTVNSPLHF. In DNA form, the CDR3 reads TGTGCCAGCAGAACCGGGACAGTCAATTCACCCCTCCACTTT.

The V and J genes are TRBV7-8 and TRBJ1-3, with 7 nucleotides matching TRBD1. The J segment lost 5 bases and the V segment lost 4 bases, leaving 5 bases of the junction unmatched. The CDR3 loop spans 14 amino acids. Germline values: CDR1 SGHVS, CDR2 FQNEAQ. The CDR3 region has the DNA TGTGCCAGCAGCTACGGGACAGCTAGAAACACCATATATTTT. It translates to CASSYGTARNTIYF. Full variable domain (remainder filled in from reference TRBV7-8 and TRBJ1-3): GAGVSQSPRYKVAKRGQDVALRCDPISGHVSLFWYQQALGQGPEFLTYFQNEAQLDKSGLPSDRFFAERPEGSVSTLKIQRTQQEDSAVYLCASSYGTARNTIYFGEGSWLTVV.

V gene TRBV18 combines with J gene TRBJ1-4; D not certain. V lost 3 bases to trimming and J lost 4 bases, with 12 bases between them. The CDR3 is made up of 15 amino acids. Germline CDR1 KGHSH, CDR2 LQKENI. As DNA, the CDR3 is TGTGCCAGCTCACCCCCGAGAAGCTATAATGAAAAACTGTTTTTT. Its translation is CASSPPRSYNEKLFF.

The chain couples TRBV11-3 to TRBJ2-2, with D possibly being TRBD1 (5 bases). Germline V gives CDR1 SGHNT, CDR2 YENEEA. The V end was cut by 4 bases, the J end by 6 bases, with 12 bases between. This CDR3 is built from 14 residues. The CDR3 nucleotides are TGTGCCAGCAGCTCCCCTGGGGCCCCCGGGGAGCTGTTTTTT. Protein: CASSSPGAPGELFF.

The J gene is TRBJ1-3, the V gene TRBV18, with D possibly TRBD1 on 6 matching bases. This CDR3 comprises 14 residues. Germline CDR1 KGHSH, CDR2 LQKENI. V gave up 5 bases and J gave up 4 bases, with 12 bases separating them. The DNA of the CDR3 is TGTGCCAGCTCATCAGGGGTTTCCGGAAACACCATATATTTT. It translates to CASSSGVSGNTIYF.

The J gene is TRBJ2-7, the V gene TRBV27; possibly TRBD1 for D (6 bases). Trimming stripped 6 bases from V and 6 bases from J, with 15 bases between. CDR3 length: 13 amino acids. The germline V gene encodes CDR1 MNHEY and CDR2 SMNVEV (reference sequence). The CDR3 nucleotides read TGTGCCAGCAGCCCCGGCACAGGGTCCGAGCAGTACTTC. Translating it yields CASSPGTGSEQYF.

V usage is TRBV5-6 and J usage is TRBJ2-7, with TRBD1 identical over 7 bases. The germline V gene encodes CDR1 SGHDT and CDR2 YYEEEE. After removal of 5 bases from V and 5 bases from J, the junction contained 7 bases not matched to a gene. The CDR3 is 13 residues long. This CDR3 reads CASSYDRAHEQYF. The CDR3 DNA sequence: TGTGCCAGCAGTTACGACAGGGCCCACGAGCAGTACTTC.

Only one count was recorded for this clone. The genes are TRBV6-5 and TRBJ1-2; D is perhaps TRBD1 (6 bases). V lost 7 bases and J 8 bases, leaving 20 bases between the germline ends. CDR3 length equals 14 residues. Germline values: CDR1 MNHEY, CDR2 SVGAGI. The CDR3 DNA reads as TGTGCCAGCAACTCACAGGGAGGGTCGAGGGGCTACACCTTC. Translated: CASNSQGGSRGYTF.

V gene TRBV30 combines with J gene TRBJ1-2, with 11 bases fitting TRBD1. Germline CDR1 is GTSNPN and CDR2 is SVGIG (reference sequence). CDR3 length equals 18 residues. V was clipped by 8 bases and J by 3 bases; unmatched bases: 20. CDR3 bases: TGTGCCCACCGGTTAGGCGGACAGGGGGCGCGTCATGACTATGGCTACACCTTC. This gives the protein CAHRLGGQGARHDYGYTF.

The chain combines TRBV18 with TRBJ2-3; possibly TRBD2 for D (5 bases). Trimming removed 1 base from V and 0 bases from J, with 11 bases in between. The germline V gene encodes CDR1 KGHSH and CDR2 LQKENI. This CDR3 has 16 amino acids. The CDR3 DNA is TGTGCCAGCTCACCACGGGAGACACAGAGCACAGATACGCAGTATTTT. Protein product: CASSPRETQSTDTQYF.

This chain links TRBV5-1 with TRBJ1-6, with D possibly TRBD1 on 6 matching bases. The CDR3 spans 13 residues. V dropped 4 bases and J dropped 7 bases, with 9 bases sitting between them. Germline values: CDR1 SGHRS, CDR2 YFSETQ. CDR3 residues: CASSIGQNSPLHF. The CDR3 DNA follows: TGCGCCAGCAGCATAGGACAGAATTCACCCCTCCACTTT.

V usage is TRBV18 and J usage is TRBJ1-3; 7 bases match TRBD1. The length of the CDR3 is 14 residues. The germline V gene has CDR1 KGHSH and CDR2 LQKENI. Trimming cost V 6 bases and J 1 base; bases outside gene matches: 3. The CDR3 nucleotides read TGTGCCAGCTCCCCGGGACAGTCTGGAAACACCATATATTTT. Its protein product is CASSPGQSGNTIYF.

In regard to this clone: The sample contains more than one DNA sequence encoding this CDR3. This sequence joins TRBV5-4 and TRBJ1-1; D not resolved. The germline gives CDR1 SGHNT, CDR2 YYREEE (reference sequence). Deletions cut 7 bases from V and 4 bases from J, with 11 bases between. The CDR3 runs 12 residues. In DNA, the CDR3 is TGTGCCAGCGCCGAGCCGGGCACTGAAGCTTTCTTT. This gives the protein CASAEPGTEAFF. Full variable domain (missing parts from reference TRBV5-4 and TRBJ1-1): ETGVTQSPTHLIKTRGQQVTLRCSSQSGHNTVSWYQQALGQGPQFIFQYYREEENGRGNFPPRFSGLQFPNYSSELNVNALELDDSALYLCASAEPGTEAFFGQGTRLTVV.

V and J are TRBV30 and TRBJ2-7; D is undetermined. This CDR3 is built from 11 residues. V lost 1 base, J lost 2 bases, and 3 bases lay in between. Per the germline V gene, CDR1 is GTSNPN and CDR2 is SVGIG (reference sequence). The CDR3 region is CAWSGPYEQYF. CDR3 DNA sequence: TGTGCCTGGAGTGGGCCCTACGAGCAGTACTTC.

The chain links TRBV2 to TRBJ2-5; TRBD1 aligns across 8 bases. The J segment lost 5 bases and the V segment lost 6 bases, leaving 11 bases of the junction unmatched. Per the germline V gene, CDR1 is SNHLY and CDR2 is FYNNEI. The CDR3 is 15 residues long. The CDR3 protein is CASRSFSDRGETQYF. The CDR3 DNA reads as TGTGCCAGCAGGTCCTTCTCCGACAGGGGCGAGACCCAGTACTTC.